Reported below is one T cell receptor beta chain. Trimming pared 0 bases from V and 8 bases from J, leaving 13 bases between. The CDR3 contains 15 residues. Germline V gene lookup returns CDR1 MNHNY and CDR2 SVGAGI (reference sequence). The sample originates from a study of T cell responses to AZD1222 COVID-19 vaccine. The repertoire was sequenced with immunoSEQ multiplex PCR; TCRdb's copy has only in-frame clones and lacks some. The sample has 70,000 to 90,000 clones; around 80% are singletons. This clonotype was sampled from an adult in good health. This chain links TRBV6-6 with TRBJ1-4; D gene ambiguous. The sample here was peripheral blood, taken on day 0 of AZD1222 vaccination. In DNA, the CDR3 is TGTGCCAGCAGTTACTCGGCGGCTAGGCGGGAAAAACTGTTTTTT. It codes for CASSYSAARREKLFF.